The 10 T cell receptor beta chains below were found in one sample sequenced in a study of patients and donors after allogeneic stem cell transplantation (dated by TCRdb to between 2020 and 2021). Libraries were constructed by RT-PCR. Instrument used: NextSeq 550. TCRdb took the public reads, trimmed them with fastp at Q25, ran MiXCR for clone calling and kept in-frame beta chains. CDR3 protein sequences are deduplicated, and each keeps its most common genes and DNA. The sample records 390,000 or so distinct CDR3 sequences, under 20% of which are singletons. The ten largest make up around 6.8% of the sample. Sequenced: blood, either unsorted or a sorted T cell fraction (not recorded which). The receptors were sampled from a human donor who was either an allogeneic HSCT recipient or a stem cell or donor lymphocyte infusion donor (not recorded which). It is not recorded whose cells these are; they may come from a transplant donor.

This chain links TRBV5-1 with TRBJ1-2; no clear D. The CDR3 sequence is 13 residues long. The ends were cut back, 4 bases at V and 4 bases at J, with 11 bases in the middle. CDR1 is SGHRS, CDR2 YFSETQ, per germline. DNA of the CDR3: TGCGCCAGCAGCACGAAGGATCTCTATGGCTACACCTTC. It encodes CASSTKDLYGYTF.

This clonotype was counted a few times. The V gene is TRBV6-1, the J gene TRBJ2-7; D remains unclear. Germline V CDR1 and CDR2: MNHNS, SASEGT. Trimming removed 7 bases from V and 3 bases from J, with 13 bases in between. The CDR3 covers 13 residues. This chain's CDR3 is CASKVSSGYEQYF. DNA for the CDR3: TGTGCCAGCAAGGTGTCCTCGGGCTACGAGCAGTACTTC.

The chain joins TRBV20-1 to TRBJ2-1, with 8 positions matching TRBD1. There are 14 residues in the CDR3. V lost 2 bases to trimming and J lost 6 bases; unmatched junction nucleotides: 6. CDR1 is DFQATT and CDR2 is SNEGSKA in the germline V gene (reference sequence). The CDR3 spells CSARKDRVFNEQFF. As DNA, the CDR3 is TGCAGTGCTAGAAAGGACAGGGTTTTCAATGAGCAGTTCTTC.

This clonotype was detected a few times. The V call is TRBV11-1, the J call TRBJ1-1; 9 bases are a match to TRBD1. The CDR3 covers 21 residues. The V segment lost 0 bases and the J segment 2 bases; nucleotides outside the gene matches: 19. The V gene's germline CDR1 is SGHAT and CDR2 FQDESV (reference sequence). As DNA, the CDR3 is TGTGCCAGCAGCTTAGCCTCGGGACAGGGAAAAGGAGAGGCGGTAAACACTGAAGCTTTCTTT. It specifies CASSLASGQGKGEAVNTEAFF.

This chain uses TRBV6-5 with TRBJ2-5; 8 bases align to TRBD1. This CDR3 is 15 amino acids long. V was clipped by 0 bases and J by 5 bases; unmatched bases: 5. CDR1 MNHEY and CDR2 SVGAGI come from the germline V gene. The CDR3 region is CASSYSQTGVETQYF. The CDR3 DNA follows: TGTGCCAGCAGTTACTCGCAGACAGGGGTGGAGACCCAGTACTTC.

V is TRBV9 and J is TRBJ1-4; 9 positions agree with TRBD1. Germline-derived CDR1 and CDR2 are SGDLS and YYNGEE. The CDR3 consists of 14 residues. The junction had 6 bases not matched to a gene; V was cut back by 4 bases and J by 8 bases. Written as DNA, the CDR3 is TGTGCCAGCAGCTCGACAGGGGGGAAAGAAAAACTGTTTTTT. Protein product: CASSSTGGKEKLFF.

V is TRBV20-1 and J is TRBJ2-1, with TRBD2 as a possible D gene (6 bases). CDR1 DFQATT and CDR2 SNEGSKA come from the germline V gene (reference sequence). The ends were cut back, 5 bases at V and 0 bases at J, with 14 bases in the middle. The CDR3 loop spans 15 amino acids. The CDR3 region is CSAGGTRRSYNEQFF. The CDR3 DNA is TGCAGTGCTGGAGGGACGCGCCGCTCCTACAATGAGCAGTTCTTC.

The V and J genes are TRBV19 and TRBJ1-1; D unclear. Germline V gene data show CDR1 as LNHDA and CDR2 as SQIVND (reference sequence). This CDR3 is built from 15 residues. Deletions cut 5 bases from V and 2 bases from J, with 15 bases between. This CDR3 reads CASSGKKFPNTEAFF. The CDR3, as DNA: TGTGCCAGTAGTGGGAAAAAGTTCCCTAACACTGAAGCTTTCTTT.

V and J are TRBV6-1 and TRBJ2-7, with D perhaps TRBD1 or TRBD2 (6 bases each). V dropped 5 bases and J dropped 5 bases, with 16 bases sitting between them. Germline-derived CDR1 and CDR2 are MNHNS and SASEGT. There are 14 residues in the CDR3. CDR3 protein: CASSRGRFRDEQYF. CDR3 coding DNA: TGTGCCAGCAGTAGGGGGAGGTTCAGGGACGAGCAGTACTTC.

This clonotype was observed a handful of times. This rearrangement joins TRBV6-5 to TRBJ2-3; 9 bases align to TRBD2. Trimming removed 0 bases from V and 2 bases from J; junction bases left unmatched: 6. The CDR3 consists of 17 residues. From germline, CDR1 is MNHEY and CDR2 SVGAGI. The CDR3 here is CASSYSTSGRDTDTQYF. The CDR3 DNA reads TGTGCCAGCAGTTACTCGACTAGCGGAAGGGACACAGATACGCAGTATTTT.